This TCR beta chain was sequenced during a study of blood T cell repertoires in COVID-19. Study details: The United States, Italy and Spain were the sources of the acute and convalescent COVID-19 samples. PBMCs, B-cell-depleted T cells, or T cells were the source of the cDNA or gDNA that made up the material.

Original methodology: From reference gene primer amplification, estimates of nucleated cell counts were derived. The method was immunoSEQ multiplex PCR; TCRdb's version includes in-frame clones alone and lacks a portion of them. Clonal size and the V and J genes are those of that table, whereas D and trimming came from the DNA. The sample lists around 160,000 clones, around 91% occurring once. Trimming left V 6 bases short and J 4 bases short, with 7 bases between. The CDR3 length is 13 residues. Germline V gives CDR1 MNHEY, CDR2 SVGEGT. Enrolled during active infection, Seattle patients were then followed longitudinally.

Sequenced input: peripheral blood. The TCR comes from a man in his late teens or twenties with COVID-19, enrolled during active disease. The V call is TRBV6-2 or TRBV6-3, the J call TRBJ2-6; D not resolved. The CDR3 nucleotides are TGTGCCAGCAGCCCCCCGGGGGCCAACGTCCTGACTTTC. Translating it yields CASSPPGANVLTF.